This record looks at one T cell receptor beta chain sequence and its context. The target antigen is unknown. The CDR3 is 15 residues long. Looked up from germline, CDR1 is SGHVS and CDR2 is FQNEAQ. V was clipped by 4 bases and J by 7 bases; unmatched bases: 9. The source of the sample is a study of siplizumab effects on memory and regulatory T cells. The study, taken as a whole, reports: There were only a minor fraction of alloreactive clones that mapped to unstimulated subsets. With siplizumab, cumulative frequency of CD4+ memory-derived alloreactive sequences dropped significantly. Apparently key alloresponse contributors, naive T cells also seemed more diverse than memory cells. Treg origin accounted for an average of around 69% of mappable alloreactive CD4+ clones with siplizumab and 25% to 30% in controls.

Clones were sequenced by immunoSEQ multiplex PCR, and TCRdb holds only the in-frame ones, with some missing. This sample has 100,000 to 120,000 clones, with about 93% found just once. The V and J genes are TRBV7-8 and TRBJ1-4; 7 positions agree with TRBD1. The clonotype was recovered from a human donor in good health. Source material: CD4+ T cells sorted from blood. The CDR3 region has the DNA TGTGCCAGCAGCTACTACAGGGGTGTGGGTGAAAAACTGTTTTTT. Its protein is CASSYYRGVGEKLFF.